This T cell receptor beta chain was sequenced in a study of shared clonotypes between healthy human individuals. The protocol was immunoSEQ multiplex PCR, while the TCRdb copy is restricted to in-frame clones and leaves out a portion. The sample yields roughly 1,800,000 clones, about 95% seen once. CDR1 is SGHNT and CDR2 is YYREEE in the germline V gene (reference sequence). The V and J ends lost 2 bases and 4 bases respectively, with 7 bases between them. This CDR3 spans 13 amino acids. Selected positively for CCR7 and CD45RO-negative, naive CD8 cells excluded terminally differentiated effector memory CD45RA+ cells.

This sequence joins TRBV5-4 and TRBJ1-3; no clear D gene. This clonotype was sampled from a young man in good health. Sequences were obtained from naive CD8+ T cells sorted from blood. The CDR3 DNA follows: TGTGCCAGCAGCTTTAGCGAGGGAAACACCATATATTTT. The encoded protein is CASSFSEGNTIYF. Based on the CDR3 plus reference TRBV5-4 and TRBJ1-3, the full variable domain is ETGVTQSPTHLIKTRGQQVTLRCSSQSGHNTVSWYQQALGQGPQFIFQYYREEENGRGNFPPRFSGLQFPNYSSELNVNALELDDSALYLCASSFSEGNTIYFGEGSWLTVV.